The 7 T cell receptor beta chains listed next were all sequenced from one sample in a study of T cell responses to AZD1222 COVID-19 vaccine. Using immunoSEQ multiplex PCR, the repertoire was profiled, and TCRdb retains in-frame clones only, with some absent. The table shows 150,000 to 190,000 clones, with about 85% occurring only once. The material was peripheral blood, obtained after recovery from COVID-19. Receptor source: an adult who had recovered from COVID-19.

This clone was observed once. This chain connects TRBV19 to TRBJ2-1; 8 nucleotides line up with TRBD1. The V gene's germline CDR1 is LNHDA and CDR2 SQIVND (reference sequence). The CDR3 loop spans 13 amino acids. V shed 4 bases, J shed 10 bases, and the junction held 6 bases outside the gene matches. The CDR3 coding sequence is TGTGCCAGTAGTAGCCAGGGGGCGGGGGAGCAGTTCTTC. Translated, it gives CASSSQGAGEQFF.

CDR3 region: CASSPEGGQPQHF. CDR3 in DNA: TGTGCCAGCAGTCCTGAAGGGGGCCAGCCCCAGCATTTT. The chain joins TRBV25-1 to TRBJ1-5; 7 positions agree with TRBD1. CDR3 length equals 13 residues. V lost 5 bases and J lost 7; bases outside the gene matches: 5. CDR1 is MGHDK and CDR2 is SYGVNS in the germline V gene.

The chain couples TRBV3-1 (or the pseudogene TRBV3-2) to TRBJ2-1; D unresolved. The V gene lost 3 bases and the J gene lost 6 bases, with 9 bases spanning the gap. Germline V CDR1 and CDR2: LGHDT, YNNKEL (reference sequence). The CDR3 loop spans 13 amino acids. The CDR3 reads CASSHSPRNEQFF. The DNA of the CDR3 is TGTGCCAGCAGCCATTCCCCCCGCAATGAGCAGTTCTTC.

The CDR3 region is CATRRGLETQYF. CDR3 coding DNA: TGTGCCACCAGGAGGGGCCTGGAGACCCAGTACTTC. V usage is TRBV25-1 and J usage is TRBJ2-5, with TRBD2 as a possible D gene (6 bases). The CDR3 loop spans 12 amino acids. The germline V gene has CDR1 MGHDK and CDR2 SYGVNS. V gave up 10 bases and J gave up 5 bases, with 14 bases separating them.

This clone was recorded only once. At one of its ends the junction is not consistent with the germline gene, which may arise from a read error. This chain links TRBV2 with TRBJ2-7, with TRBD1 as a possible D gene (6 bases). The CDR3 runs to 11 residues. Germline assignment: CDR1 SNHLY and CDR2 FYNNEI. The CDR3 DNA sequence: TGTGCCAGCCTGGCTATGGACAGACCGAACTTC. Translation gives CASLAMDRPNF.

This chain links TRBV5-1 with TRBJ1-6, with 7 nucleotides matching TRBD1. CDR1 is SGHRS, CDR2 YFSETQ, per germline. The CDR3 totals 17 residues. Germline trimming cut 4 bases from V and 0 bases from J; bases unmatched to any gene: 7. DNA for the CDR3: TGCGCCAGCAGCGAACGGACAGGTGGCTCCTATAATTCACCCCTCCACTTT. It yields the protein CASSERTGGSYNSPLHF.

The chain joins TRBV5-1 to TRBJ2-5; possibly TRBD2 for D (5 bases). Germline V gives CDR1 SGHRS, CDR2 YFSETQ. Trimming pared 7 bases from V and 2 bases from J, leaving 12 bases between. The CDR3 totals 13 residues. The CDR3 DNA follows: TGCGCCAGCCAACTGAGGGCTCAAGAGACCCAGTACTTC. Its protein product is CASQLRAQETQYF.